The 15 T cell receptor beta chains given below trace back to one sample, sequenced in a study of cytomegalovirus exposure and HLA in healthy donors. PCR used 60 Vbeta primers and 13 Jbeta primers. Sequencing used immunoSEQ multiplex PCR; TCRdb keeps in-frame clones, though not all of them. Of about 140,000 clones in the sample, about 75% were seen once. Sequencing input: PBMCs. These receptors all stem from a man in his forties in good health and CMV-seronegative.

The chain links TRBV5-5 to TRBJ2-7; D possibly corresponds to TRBD1 (6 bases). Trimming took off 0 bases at V and 4 bases at J, with 17 bases between the two ends. Looked up from germline, CDR1 is SGHKS and CDR2 is YYEKEE (reference sequence). The CDR3 has 16 amino acids. CDR3 coding DNA: TGTGCCAGCAGCTTGGGGAGTGGAGGACAGCTTTACGAGCAGTACTTC. The encoded protein is CASSLGSGGQLYEQYF.

This clone came up a few times. The V gene is TRBV12-5, the J gene TRBJ2-5, with 9 bases matching TRBD1. Germline V gene sequence: CDR1 LGHNT, CDR2 FRNRAP. V lost 6 bases to trimming and J lost 2 bases; unmatched junction nucleotides: 13. The CDR3 loop spans 17 amino acids. The CDR3 loop reads CASGLHIKGTGQETQYF. The CDR3 DNA sequence: TGTGCTAGTGGGCTACATATTAAAGGGACAGGGCAAGAGACCCAGTACTTC.

The chain uses TRBV9 and TRBJ1-5, with a weak D call TRBD1 (5 bases). CDR1 and CDR2 (germline): SGDLS, YYNGEE. V lost 3 bases to trimming and J lost 1 base, with 8 bases between them. This CDR3 contains 14 residues. The CDR3 DNA is TGTGCCAGCAGCGAGGGACTGAGCAATCAGCCCCAGCATTTT. Residues: CASSEGLSNQPQHF.

The J gene is TRBJ1-6, the V gene TRBV9; TRBD1 might be the D (5 bases). Germline V lookup: CDR1 SGDLS, CDR2 YYNGEE. The CDR3 contains 15 residues. V lost 0 bases and J lost 7, with 11 bases in between. CDR3 region: CASSVEGNGNSPLHF. CDR3 DNA sequence: TGTGCCAGCAGCGTAGAGGGGAATGGAAATTCACCCCTCCACTTT.

The gene calls are TRBV4-1 and TRBJ2-3; 7 bases map to TRBD1. Germline loops: CDR1 MGHRA, CDR2 YSYEKL. Trimming removed 5 bases from V and 2 bases from J; junction bases left unmatched: 7. The CDR3 has 15 residues. The CDR3 region has the DNA TGCGCCAGCAGCGTACAGGGGAAGACCACAGATACGCAGTATTTT. Its translation: CASSVQGKTTDTQYF.

This rearrangement joins TRBV27 to TRBJ2-3; 8 bases map to TRBD1. The CDR3 length is 16 residues. Germline trimming cut 5 bases from V and 2 bases from J; bases unmatched to any gene: 9. Germline V gene data show CDR1 as MNHEY and CDR2 as SMNVEV (reference sequence). The CDR3 reads CASSGGTGSYTDTQYF. CDR3 nucleotide sequence: TGTGCCAGCAGTGGAGGGACAGGCAGTTACACAGATACGCAGTATTTT.

The rearrangement joins TRBV5-1 to TRBJ2-5; 8 bases match TRBD1. The DNA end lines up better with TRBJ2-7; the J call may be wrong. The CDR3 has 16 amino acids. Germline CDR1 and CDR2: SGHRS and YFSETQ. This chain's CDR3 is CASSSGTGGVTYEQYF. CDR3 coding DNA: TGCGCCAGCAGCTCTGGGACAGGCGGGGTAACCTACGAGCAGTACTTC.

J is TRBJ2-3 and V is TRBV6-1; TRBD2 aligns across 7 bases. In germline, CDR1 is MNHNS, CDR2 SASEGT. The CDR3 has 14 amino acids. The trim removed 7 bases at V and 2 bases at J, leaving 6 bases unmatched. CDR3 sequence: CASMVAGNTDTQYF. The DNA of the CDR3 is TGTGCCAGCATGGTAGCGGGCAACACAGATACGCAGTATTTT.

The gene calls are TRBV13 and TRBJ1-4; TRBD1 matches 8 bases. CDR3 length: 15 amino acids. The germline V gene encodes CDR1 PRHDT and CDR2 FYEKMQ (reference sequence). V shed 4 bases, J shed 8 bases, and the junction held 9 bases outside the gene matches. The CDR3 nucleotides read TGTGCCAGCAGCTCGGGAGGACAGGGAAGGGAAAAACTGTTTTTT. Encoded protein: CASSSGGQGREKLFF.

V gene TRBV14 combines with J gene TRBJ1-6; D not resolved. Per the germline V gene, CDR1 is SGHDN and CDR2 is FVKESK. This CDR3 contains 16 residues. V was clipped by 1 base and J by 7 bases, with 14 bases between them. CDR3 loop: CASSQVRGLANSPLHF. CDR3 nucleotides: TGTGCCAGCAGCCAAGTTAGAGGGTTGGCAAATTCACCCCTCCACTTT.

The chain couples TRBV6-1 to TRBJ1-2; the D gene is possibly TRBD1 (5 bases). There are 17 residues in the CDR3. CDR1 and CDR2 (germline): MNHNS, SASEGT. Trimming took off 1 base at V and 5 bases at J, with 20 bases between the two ends. The CDR3 DNA is TGTGCCAGCAGTGAAGACAGGACTAGCAGGGTTTTGTATGGCTACACCTTC. Translating gives CASSEDRTSRVLYGYTF.

The CDR3 nucleotides read TGTGCCACCAGCAGAGAACGGACAGTTGGATTCGGTAACAATGAGCAGTTCTTC. Protein product: CATSRERTVGFGNNEQFF. The rearrangement links TRBV15 to TRBJ2-1; the D gene is possibly TRBD1 (6 bases). The CDR3 contains 18 residues. The V gene's germline CDR1 is LNHNV and CDR2 YYDKDF (reference sequence). Trimming stripped 0 bases from V and 5 bases from J, with 20 bases between.

CDR3 sequence (DNA): TGCGCCAGCAGCCCTCTCGGCCCCAGGGAGACCCAGTACTTC. Its protein product is CASSPLGPRETQYF. The chain combines TRBV4-1 with TRBJ2-5; D is undetermined. Looked up from germline, CDR1 is MGHRA and CDR2 is YSYEKL. CDR3 length: 14 amino acids. V was trimmed by 4 bases and J by 5 bases, leaving 14 bases between them.

This chain joins TRBV11-2 and TRBJ2-1; 9 positions agree with TRBD1. J lost 7 bases, V lost 5 bases, and 9 bases had no gene match. Germline V gene sequence: CDR1 SGHAT, CDR2 FQNNGV. The CDR3 consists of 15 residues. This CDR3 reads CASSETGTGFNEQFF. DNA for the CDR3: TGTGCCAGCAGCGAGACCGGGACAGGGTTTAATGAGCAGTTCTTC.

This clone was observed once. The chain couples TRBV9 to TRBJ1-3; 7 bases agree with TRBD1. Germline CDR1 SGDLS, CDR2 YYNGEE. CDR3 size: 16 residues. V lost 3 bases, J lost 4 bases, and 10 bases stayed unmatched. For the CDR3, the DNA is TGTGCCAGCAGCGCCACAGGGGCAGGGGCGGGAAACACCATATATTTT. It specifies CASSATGAGAGNTIYF.